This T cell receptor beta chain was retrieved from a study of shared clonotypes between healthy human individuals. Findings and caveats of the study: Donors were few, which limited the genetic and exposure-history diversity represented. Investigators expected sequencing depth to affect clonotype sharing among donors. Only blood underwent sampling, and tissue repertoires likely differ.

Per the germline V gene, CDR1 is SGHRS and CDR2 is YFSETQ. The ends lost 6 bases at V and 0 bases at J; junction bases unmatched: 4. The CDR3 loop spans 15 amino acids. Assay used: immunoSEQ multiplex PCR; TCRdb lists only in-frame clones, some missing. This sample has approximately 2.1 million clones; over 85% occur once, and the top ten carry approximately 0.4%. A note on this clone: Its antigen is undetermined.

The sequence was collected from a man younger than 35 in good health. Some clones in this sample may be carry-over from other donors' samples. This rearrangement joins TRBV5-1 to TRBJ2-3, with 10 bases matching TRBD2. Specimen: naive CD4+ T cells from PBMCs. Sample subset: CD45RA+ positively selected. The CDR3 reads CASTRTSGSTDTQYF. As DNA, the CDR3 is TGCGCCAGCACCAGGACTAGCGGCAGCACAGATACGCAGTATTTT.